These 29 T cell receptor beta chains were all obtained from the same sample, sequenced in a study of blood T cells in healthy people across ages. For the second PCR, which ran for roughly 6 to 12 cycles, a sample-barcoded 5' primer and a J-beta primer mix were used. One entry per CDR3 protein, called by TCRdb with MiXCR from the 5' RACE reads. The table shows about 1.8 million distinct CDR3 sequences, with roughly 50% occurring only once. Material for sequencing was blood. Source of these receptors: a woman aged 40-49 years in good health.

In this sample, this clonotype turned up a few times. The chain has TRBV20-1 and TRBJ2-3; D may match TRBD1 or TRBD2 (6 bases each). In germline, CDR1 is DFQATT, CDR2 SNEGSKA (reference sequence). The V and J ends lost 0 bases and 5 bases respectively, with 15 bases between them. The CDR3 contains 15 residues. CDR3 sequence reads: CSARDARGAKDTQYF. The CDR3 DNA follows: TGCAGTGCTAGAGATGCGAGGGGGGCCAAAGATACGCAGTATTTT.

CDR3 region: CASSQDRVRAPYEQYF. The CDR3 nucleotides are TGTGCCAGCAGCCAAGATAGGGTCAGAGCACCCTACGAGCAGTACTTC. J is TRBJ2-7 and V is TRBV3-1; no reliable D call. Germline values: CDR1 LGHDT, CDR2 YNNKEL (reference sequence). Deletions cut 0 bases from V and 2 bases from J, with 14 bases between. CDR3 size: 16 residues.

The genes are TRBV24-1 and TRBJ2-5; the D gene is possibly TRBD1 (6 bases). Looked up from germline, CDR1 is KGHDR and CDR2 is SFDVKD. The CDR3 totals 17 residues. V was pared by 3 bases and J by 11 bases, with 27 bases between. For the CDR3, the DNA is TGTGCCACCAGTGATCCCTCAGGGGTGGCCTTCTACAATGAGCAGTACTTC. Translated: CATSDPSGVAFYNEQYF.

The V gene is TRBV5-1, the J gene TRBJ2-2, with 7 positions matching TRBD1. Per germline, CDR1 SGHRS and CDR2 YFSETQ. Trimming removed 5 bases from V and 4 bases from J; junction bases left unmatched: 11. The CDR3 sequence is 16 residues long. CDR3 nucleotide sequence: TGCGCCAGCAGTTCCGGACAGGTCCTCTTCACCGGGGAGCTGTTTTTT. Translated, it gives CASSSGQVLFTGELFF.

The rearrangement uses TRBV28 and TRBJ2-3; 9 bases match TRBD2. With V trimmed by 2 bases and J by 1 base, 4 bases remained unmatched. This CDR3 comprises 16 residues. Germline lookup yields CDR1 MDHEN and CDR2 SYDVKM. As DNA, the CDR3 is TGTGCCAGCAGTTTAAGAATAGCGGGGGGCACAGATACGCAGTATTTT. Amino acids: CASSLRIAGGTDTQYF. The full variable domain, completed using reference TRBV28 and TRBJ2-3, is DVKVTQSSRYLVKRTGEKVFLECVQDMDHENMFWYRQDPGLGLRLIYFSYDVKMKEKGDIPEGYSVSREKKERFSLILESASTNQTSMYLCASSLRIAGGTDTQYFGPGTRLTVL.

The CDR3 sequence is CASSIRRTGITTDTQYF. CDR3 nucleotide sequence: TGTGCCAGCAGCATTAGACGGACAGGGATAACGACAGATACGCAGTATTTT. This rearrangement joins TRBV5-6 to TRBJ2-3, with 8 bases fitting TRBD1. CDR3 length: 17 amino acids. Germline V gene lookup returns CDR1 SGHDT and CDR2 YYEEEE. With V trimmed by 4 bases and J by 3 bases, 13 bases remained unmatched.

This clonotype showed up just a few times. The chain carries TRBV7-2 and TRBJ2-6, with TRBD1 matching 9 bases. The CDR3 consists of 18 residues. The ends lost 6 bases at V and 0 bases at J; junction bases unmatched: 9. Germline-derived CDR1 and CDR2 are SGHTA and FQGNSA. CDR3 loop: CASRTRTGATSGANVLTF. CDR3 nucleotide sequence: TGTGCCAGCAGGACTAGGACAGGGGCGACCTCTGGGGCCAACGTCCTGACTTTC.

The chain couples TRBV5-5 to TRBJ2-7; D gene unclear. Between the trimmed V and J ends, which lost 3 bases and 5 bases, there was a span of 9 bases. CDR1 is SGHKS, CDR2 YYEKEE, per germline (reference sequence). The CDR3 spans 12 residues. The CDR3 bases are TGTGCCAGCAGCTCAACAGTCGACGAGCAGTACTTC. Its protein product is CASSSTVDEQYF.

V gene TRBV24-1 combines with J gene TRBJ2-1; D not resolved. The J call is doubtful: the DNA matches TRBJ2-7 better. CDR3 size: 14 residues. CDR1 is KGHDR and CDR2 is SFDVKD in the germline V gene. The CDR3 region has the DNA TGTGCCACCAGTGATTTGCAGATGAACAATGAGCAGTACTTC. Protein: CATSDLQMNNEQYF.

V usage is TRBV20-1 and J usage is TRBJ1-5, with 7 bases aligning to TRBD1. The CDR3 runs 14 residues. CDR1 is DFQATT and CDR2 is SNEGSKA in the germline V gene (reference sequence). J lost 3 bases, V lost 6 bases, and 8 bases had no gene match. The CDR3 nucleotides read TGCAGTGCCAGACTGACAGGGAACAATCAGCCCCAGCATTTT. As protein: CSARLTGNNQPQHF.

J is TRBJ2-3 and V is TRBV6-5; D ambiguous. CDR1 and CDR2 from the germline V gene are MNHEY and SVGAGI. The CDR3 contains 16 residues. V lost 10 bases to trimming and J lost 2 bases, with 22 bases between them. The CDR3 reads CATSKSGRPSTDTQYF. Written as DNA, the CDR3 is TGTGCCACCTCTAAGTCCGGCAGGCCGTCCACAGATACGCAGTATTTT.

In its sample, this clonotype was seen a few times. In DNA form, the CDR3 reads TGCAGTGCTAGGTCGGTAGCGGGGGCCCACTACGAGCAGTACTTC. Amino acid sequence: CSARSVAGAHYEQYF. The chain employs TRBV20-1 and TRBJ2-7; TRBD2 matches at 9 bases. Losses at the gene ends were 3 bases for V and 3 bases for J; bases not matched to a gene: 9. The CDR3 length is 15 residues. The germline gives CDR1 DFQATT, CDR2 SNEGSKA (reference sequence).

The V and J genes are TRBV7-3 and TRBJ2-1; 9 nucleotides match TRBD2. The germline V gene has CDR1 SGHTA and CDR2 FQGTGA. The CDR3 has 14 amino acids. Trimming removed 3 bases from V and 10 bases from J; junction bases left unmatched: 7. The CDR3 DNA sequence: TGTGCCAGCAGCTTGGGGGTAGCGGGGGCCGAGCAGTTCTTC. Amino acids: CASSLGVAGAEQFF.

The chain joins TRBV5-5 to TRBJ1-1; D not resolved. The CDR3 loop spans 13 amino acids. The germline V and J ends were trimmed by 1 base and 2 bases, with 6 bases remaining between them. The germline V gene has CDR1 SGHKS and CDR2 YYEKEE (reference sequence). Here the CDR3 DNA reads TGTGCCAGCAGCTTGACACCTAACACTGAAGCTTTCTTT. This sequence encodes CASSLTPNTEAFF. Full variable domain (missing parts from reference TRBV5-5 and TRBJ1-1): DAGVTQSPTHLIKTRGQQVTLRCSPISGHKSVSWYQQVLGQGPQFIFQYYEKEERGRGNFPDRFSARQFPNYSSELNVNALLLGDSALYLCASSLTPNTEAFFGQGTRLTVV.

This clonotype has only a few counts. V is TRBV2 and J is TRBJ2-1; possibly TRBD2 for D (7 bases). This CDR3 spans 16 amino acids. CDR1 and CDR2 from the germline V gene are SNHLY and FYNNEI. V was clipped by 7 bases and J by 1 base, with 17 bases between them. Written as DNA, the CDR3 is TGTGCCAGCAAATTGGGGGGGCCTGGGTCCTACAATGAGCAGTTCTTC. It codes for CASKLGGPGSYNEQFF.

Concerning this clonotype itself: The CDR3 carries no conserved terminal phenylalanine or tryptophan, so it likely arises from a read error. Because the CDR3's place on the DNA is in doubt, the DNA is left out and the CDR3 is given as listed by TCRdb. The V and J genes are TRBV14 and TRBJ2-5; the table assigns TRBD2, which was not confirmed against the DNA. Per germline, CDR1 SGHDN and CDR2 FVKESK. The CDR3 is made up of 14 amino acids, end residues included. The CDR3 protein is CASSQGRGGYTFGS.

The sample holds a few counts of this clonotype. This chain links TRBV15 with TRBJ1-2; tentatively, D is TRBD1 (5 bases). V was pared by 7 bases and J by 8 bases, with 23 bases between. The CDR3 consists of 15 residues. CDR1 is LNHNV, CDR2 YYDKDF, per germline (reference sequence). CDR3 bases: TGTGCCACCACGGGCAGTGGGGGGACCGCGCAAGGCTACACCTTC. Its protein is CATTGSGGTAQGYTF.

The chain uses TRBV6-1 and TRBJ2-5, with 9 positions matching TRBD1. V shed 5 bases and J 5 bases; nucleotides not matched to a gene: 15. The germline V gene encodes CDR1 MNHNS and CDR2 SASEGT. The CDR3 spans 17 residues. The CDR3 loop reads CASSPNPGQGSRETQYF. The CDR3 nucleotides are TGTGCCAGCAGTCCTAACCCCGGACAGGGGTCACGGGAGACCCAGTACTTC.

CDR3 bases: TGTGCCAGCAGCTACGACAGGTCTGGGGACACTGAAGCTTTCTTT. Protein sequence: CASSYDRSGDTEAFF. The chain carries TRBV6-2 or TRBV6-3 and TRBJ1-1, with D maybe TRBD1 (6 bases). Trimming cost V 6 bases and J 3 bases, with 17 bases left between them. Germline V gives CDR1 MNHEY, CDR2 SVGEGT. CDR3 length equals 15 residues.

The CDR3 nucleotides are TGTGCCAGCAGCAGCCGGACAGGGGGGAGGGAACAGTACTTC. Residues: CASSSRTGGREQYF. The rearrangement links TRBV27 to TRBJ2-7, with TRBD1 matching over 10 bases. Trimming took 6 bases from V and 10 from J; bases not matched to a gene: 12. This CDR3 region has 14 residues. Germline CDR1 and CDR2: MNHEY and SMNVEV (reference sequence).

V gene TRBV2 combines with J gene TRBJ1-5; TRBD1 matches 8 bases. The CDR3 length is 15 residues. Germline V gives CDR1 SNHLY, CDR2 FYNNEI. After removal of 4 bases from V and 5 bases from J, the junction contained 7 bases not matched to a gene. The CDR3 coding sequence is TGTGCCAGCAGTGGATGGACAGGGACAGATCAGCCCCAGCATTTT. Translating gives CASSGWTGTDQPQHF. The variable domain in full, completed from reference TRBV2 and TRBJ1-5, reads EPEVTQTPSHQVTQMGQEVILRCVPISNHLYFYWYRQILGQKVEFLVSFYNNEISEKSEIFDDQFSVERPDGSNFTLKIRSTKLEDSAMYFCASSGWTGTDQPQHFGDGTRLSIL.

This clonotype has a handful of counts. The V and J genes are TRBV9 and TRBJ2-3; 7 bases line up with TRBD1. Germline trimming cut 4 bases from V and 2 bases from J; bases unmatched to any gene: 7. Germline V gives CDR1 SGDLS, CDR2 YYNGEE. This CDR3 is built from 15 residues. CDR3 amino acids: CASSPYRGDTDTQYF. The CDR3 DNA sequence: TGTGCCAGCAGCCCCTACAGGGGTGACACAGATACGCAGTATTTT. Looking up the rest from reference TRBV9 and TRBJ2-3 gives the full variable domain: DSGVTQTPKHLITATGQRVTLRCSPRSGDLSVYWYQQSLDQGLQFLIQYYNGEERAKGNILERFSAQQFPDLHSELNLSSLELGDSALYFCASSPYRGDTDTQYFGPGTRLTVL.

The chain employs TRBV20-1 and TRBJ2-4; 7 nucleotides match TRBD1. In germline, CDR1 is DFQATT, CDR2 SNEGSKA (reference sequence). This CDR3 spans 19 amino acids. V lost 3 bases and J lost 0; bases outside the gene matches: 17. CDR3 bases: TGCAGTGCTAGGGCTACCCCGGGACAGACAATTGTAGCCAAAAACATTCAGTACTTC. Translated, it gives CSARATPGQTIVAKNIQYF.

The chain carries TRBV6-5 and TRBJ2-6; D is unclear. Trimming took 6 bases from V and 0 from J, leaving 9 bases between them. Per the germline V gene, CDR1 is MNHEY and CDR2 is SVGAGI. The CDR3 covers 15 residues. The chain's CDR3 is CASSKGPSGANVLTF. In DNA, the CDR3 is TGTGCCAGCAGCAAAGGACCCTCTGGGGCCAACGTCCTGACTTTC.

The chain carries TRBV9 and TRBJ2-7; D gene uncertain. This CDR3 is 14 amino acids long. The germline CDR1 and CDR2 sequences are SGDLS and YYNGEE. Trimming left V 0 bases short and J 2 bases short, with 9 bases between. The DNA of the CDR3 is TGTGCCAGCAGCGTAGCTTCGGTTCCCTACGAGCAGTACTTC. It encodes CASSVASVPYEQYF.

This clonotype appeared a few times. The chain joins TRBV29-1 to TRBJ2-3; D not resolved. Trimming took 1 base from V and 4 from J, leaving 12 bases between them. Germline-derived CDR1 and CDR2 are SQVTM and ANQGSEA. The CDR3 spans 14 residues. CDR3 DNA sequence: TGCAGCGTTGAAGGGTTGATAGGGCCAGATACGCAGTATTTT. As protein: CSVEGLIGPDTQYF.

The chain recombines TRBV20-1 with TRBJ1-5; 7 bases agree with TRBD1. The CDR3 contains 15 residues. CDR1 DFQATT and CDR2 SNEGSKA come from the germline V gene (reference sequence). Unmatched junction bases numbered 6, after V lost 2 bases and J lost 2 bases. In nucleotides, the CDR3 is TGCAGTGCTAGAATAGGGGGCCGGGGCAATCAGCCCCAGCATTTT. Translation: CSARIGGRGNQPQHF.

The chain combines TRBV20-1 with TRBJ2-1, with 10 bases that match TRBD2. Unmatched junction bases numbered 3, after V lost 2 bases and J lost 2 bases. Germline V lookup: CDR1 DFQATT, CDR2 SNEGSKA (reference sequence). This CDR3 has 15 amino acids. CDR3 sequence: CSARISGGPYNEQFF. The CDR3 DNA is TGCAGTGCTAGAATTAGCGGGGGGCCCTACAATGAGCAGTTCTTC.

On this clonotype itself: At one boundary the junction diverges from the germline segment, which might be a read error. The chain uses TRBV27 and TRBJ2-1; possible D gene TRBD1, 6 bases. The CDR3 contains 13 residues. Germline loops: CDR1 MNHEY, CDR2 SMNVEV (reference sequence). Written as DNA, the CDR3 is TGTGCCAGCAGTTTGAACAGGGCCAATGTGCAGTTCTTC. It encodes CASSLNRANVQFF.